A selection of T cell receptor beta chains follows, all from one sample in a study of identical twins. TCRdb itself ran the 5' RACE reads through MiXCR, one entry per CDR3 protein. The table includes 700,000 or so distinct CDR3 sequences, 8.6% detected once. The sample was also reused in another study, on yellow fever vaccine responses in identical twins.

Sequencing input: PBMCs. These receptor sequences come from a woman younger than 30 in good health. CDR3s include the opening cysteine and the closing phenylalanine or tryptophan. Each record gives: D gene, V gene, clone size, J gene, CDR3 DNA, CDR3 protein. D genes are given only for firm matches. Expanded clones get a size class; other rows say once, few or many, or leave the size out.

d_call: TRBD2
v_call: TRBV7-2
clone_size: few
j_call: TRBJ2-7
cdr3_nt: TGTGCCAGCAGCTCGGGACTAGCGGGAACCGAGCAGTACTTC
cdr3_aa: CASSSGLAGTEQYF

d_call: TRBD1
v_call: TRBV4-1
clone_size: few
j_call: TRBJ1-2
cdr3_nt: TGCGCCAGCAGCCTACGTACGACAGGGAGTGATGGTAACTATGGCTACACCTTC
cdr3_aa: CASSLRTTGSDGNYGYTF

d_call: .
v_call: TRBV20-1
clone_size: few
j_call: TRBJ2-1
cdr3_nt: TGCAGTGCAAAACCCGGGCCGACCGGGGATCAACGGTTCTTC
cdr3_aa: CSAKPGPTGDQRFF

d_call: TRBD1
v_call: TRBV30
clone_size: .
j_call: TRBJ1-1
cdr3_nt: TGTGCCTGTTGGACAGGGGTTACTGAAGCTTTCTTT
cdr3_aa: CACWTGVTEAFF

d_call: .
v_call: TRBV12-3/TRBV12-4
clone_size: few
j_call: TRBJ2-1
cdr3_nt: TGTGCCAGCAGTCTTAGACTAGGGGGAATGGGCAATGAGCAGTTCTTC
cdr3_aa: CASSLRLGGMGNEQFF

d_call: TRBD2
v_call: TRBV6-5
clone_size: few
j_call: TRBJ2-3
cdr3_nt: TGTGCCAGCAGTTACACCCGGGTCCCGGGGGGGGCAGATACGCAGTATTTT
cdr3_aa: CASSYTRVPGGADTQYF

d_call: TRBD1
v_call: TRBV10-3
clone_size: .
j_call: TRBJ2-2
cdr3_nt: TGTGCCATCAGTGGGGACAGGGGGACCACCGGGGAGCTGTTTTTT
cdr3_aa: CAISGDRGTTGELFF

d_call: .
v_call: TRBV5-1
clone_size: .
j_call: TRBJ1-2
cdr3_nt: TGCGCCAGCAGCTTGGGGCAGGCTGTTCCCTATGGCTACACCTTC
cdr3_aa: CASSLGQAVPYGYTF

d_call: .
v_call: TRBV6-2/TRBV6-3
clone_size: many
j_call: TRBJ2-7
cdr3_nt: TGTGCCAGCAGTTACATGGGCTGGACCTACGAGCAGTACTTC
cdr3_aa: CASSYMGWTYEQYF

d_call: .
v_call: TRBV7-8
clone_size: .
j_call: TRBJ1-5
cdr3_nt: TGTGCCAGCAGCTTAGCTGAGGGAATGCGCAATCAGCCCCAGCATTTT
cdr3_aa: CASSLAEGMRNQPQHF

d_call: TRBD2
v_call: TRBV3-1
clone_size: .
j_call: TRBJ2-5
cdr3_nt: TGTGCCAGCTGCCAACTCTCGTTGCGGCTAGCGGGAAAGGTTTTGGAGACCCAGTACTTC
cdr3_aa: CASCQLSLRLAGKVLETQYF

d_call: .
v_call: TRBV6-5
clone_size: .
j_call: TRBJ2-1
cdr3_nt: TGTGCCAGCTTGTCCGTAAATGAGCAGTTCTTC
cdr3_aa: CASLSVNEQFF

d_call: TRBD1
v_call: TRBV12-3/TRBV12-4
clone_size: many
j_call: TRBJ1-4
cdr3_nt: TGTGCCAGCAGTTTGGGATCGGGACAGACAGTATTTTTT
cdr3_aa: CASSLGSGQTVFF

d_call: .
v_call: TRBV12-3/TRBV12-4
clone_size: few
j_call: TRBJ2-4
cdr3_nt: TGTGCCAGCAGCGATACCTACAGGGTTTATGAAAACATTCAGTACTTC
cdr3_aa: CASSDTYRVYENIQYF

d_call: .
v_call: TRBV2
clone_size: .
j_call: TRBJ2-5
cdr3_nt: TGTGCCAGCAGGGACACGGGCCAAGAGACCCAGTACTTC
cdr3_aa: CASRDTGQETQYF

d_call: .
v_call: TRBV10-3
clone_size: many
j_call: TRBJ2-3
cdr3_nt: TGTGCCATCAGTGAGGCTGAGAAGACAGTAACTCTTGATACGCAGTATTTT
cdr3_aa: CAISEAEKTVTLDTQYF

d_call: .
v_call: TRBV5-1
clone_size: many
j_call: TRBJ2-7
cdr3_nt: TGCGCCAGCAGCTTGGTGGCCAGGGACCTCTCCTACGAGCAGTACTTC
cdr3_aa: CASSLVARDLSYEQYF

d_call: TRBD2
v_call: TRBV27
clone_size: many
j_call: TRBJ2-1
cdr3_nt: TGTGCCAGCAGTTCGTCGACTAGCGGGAGCATCTTGGGGTACAATGAGCAGTTCTTC
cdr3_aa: CASSSSTSGSILGYNEQFF

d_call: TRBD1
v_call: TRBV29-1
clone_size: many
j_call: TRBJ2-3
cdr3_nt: TGCAGCGTTGGACGGGGCAGGGGGCGCACAGATACGCAGTATTTT
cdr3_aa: CSVGRGRGRTDTQYF

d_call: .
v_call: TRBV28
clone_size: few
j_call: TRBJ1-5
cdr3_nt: TGTGCCAGCAGTTTGGTAGGGATCGGAGGCAGCAATCAGCCCCAGCATTTT
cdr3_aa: CASSLVGIGGSNQPQHF

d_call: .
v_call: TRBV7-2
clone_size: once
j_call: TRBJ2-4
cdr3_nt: TGTGCCAGCAGCTTAGGCACTAGCCTAAGGAACATTCAGTACTTC
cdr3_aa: CASSLGTSLRNIQYF

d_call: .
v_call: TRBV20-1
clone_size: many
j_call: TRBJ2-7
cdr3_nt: TGCAGTGCTAGGTTACTCAGTAGCTCCTACGAGCAGTACTTC
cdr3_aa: CSARLLSSSYEQYF

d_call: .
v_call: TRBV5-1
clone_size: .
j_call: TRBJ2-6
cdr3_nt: TGCGCCAGCAGAACGACAGGCGGGTCTGGGGCCAACGTCCTGACTTTC
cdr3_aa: CASRTTGGSGANVLTF

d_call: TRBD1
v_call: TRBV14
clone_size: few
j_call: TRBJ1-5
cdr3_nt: TGTGCCAGCAGCCCCCCATCCCGACAGGGAGCTCAGCCCCAGCATTTT
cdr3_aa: CASSPPSRQGAQPQHF

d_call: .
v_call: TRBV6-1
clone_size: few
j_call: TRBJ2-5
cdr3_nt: TGTGCCAGCCACGCTAACACCTGGGGAGAGACCCAGTACTTC
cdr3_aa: CASHANTWGETQYF

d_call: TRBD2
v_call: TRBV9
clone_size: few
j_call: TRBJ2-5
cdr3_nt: TGTGCCAGCAGCGTAGATAGCGGGACAAAGGAGACCCAGTACTTC
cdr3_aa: CASSVDSGTKETQYF

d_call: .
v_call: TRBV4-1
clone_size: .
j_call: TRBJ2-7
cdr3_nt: TGCGCCAGCAGCACAATACTAGGAAGGGACTACGAGCAGTACTTC
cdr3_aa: CASSTILGRDYEQYF

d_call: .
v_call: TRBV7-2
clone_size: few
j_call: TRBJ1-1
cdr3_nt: TGTGCCAGCAGCTTAGTCAGGGCTGAAGCTTTCTTT
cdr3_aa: CASSLVRAEAFF

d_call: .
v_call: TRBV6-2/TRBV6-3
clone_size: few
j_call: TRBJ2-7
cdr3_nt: TGTGCCAGCAGTTACGGGTTTTGGAACGAGCAGTACTTC
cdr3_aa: CASSYGFWNEQYF

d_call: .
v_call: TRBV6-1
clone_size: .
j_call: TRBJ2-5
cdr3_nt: TGTGCCAGCAATCCGCGTAACCAAGAGACCCAGTACTTC
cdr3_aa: CASNPRNQETQYF

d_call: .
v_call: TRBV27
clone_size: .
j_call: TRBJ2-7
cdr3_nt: TGTGCCAGCAGTTTACAAATTGCAACCCGGGATGGCACCTACGAGCAGTACTTC
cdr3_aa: CASSLQIATRDGTYEQYF

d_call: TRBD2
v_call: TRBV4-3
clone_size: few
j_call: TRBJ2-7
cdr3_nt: TGCGCCAGCAGCCAGGGAGCGGGAGTCGGATCCTACGAGCAGTACTTC
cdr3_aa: CASSQGAGVGSYEQYF

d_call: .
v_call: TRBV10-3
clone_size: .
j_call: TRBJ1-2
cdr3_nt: TGTGCCATCAGTGATAGCGGGAGTTTAGGTGGCTACACCTTC
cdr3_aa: CAISDSGSLGGYTF

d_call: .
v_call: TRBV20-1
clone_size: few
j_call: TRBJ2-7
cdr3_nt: TGCAGTGCTACCCCAGGGACGGGGGCCTACGAGCAGTACTTC
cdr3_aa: CSATPGTGAYEQYF

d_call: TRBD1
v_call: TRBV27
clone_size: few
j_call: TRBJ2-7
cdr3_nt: TGTGCCAGCAGTACCAGGACAGGTCCCTACGAGCAGTACTTC
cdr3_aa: CASSTRTGPYEQYF

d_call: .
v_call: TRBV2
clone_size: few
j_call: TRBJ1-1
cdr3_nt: TGTGCCAGCAGTGAAGTCCGGTCTCGCCGGGTGTTTAACACTGAAGCTTTCTTT
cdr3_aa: CASSEVRSRRVFNTEAFF

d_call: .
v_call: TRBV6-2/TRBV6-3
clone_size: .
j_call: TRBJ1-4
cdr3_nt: TGTGCCAGCAGCCCAGTCGACTCAACTAATGAAAAACTGTTTTTT
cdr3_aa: CASSPVDSTNEKLFF

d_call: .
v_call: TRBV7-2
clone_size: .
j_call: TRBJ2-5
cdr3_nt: TGTGCCAGCAGCTTAGCGGGTGTGTACCAAGAGACCCAGTACTTC
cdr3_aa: CASSLAGVYQETQYF

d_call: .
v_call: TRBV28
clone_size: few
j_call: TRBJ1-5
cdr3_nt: TGTGCCAGCAGTTTAAGGGGGACAACCTTTAGCAATCAGCCCCAGCATTTT
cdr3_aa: CASSLRGTTFSNQPQHF

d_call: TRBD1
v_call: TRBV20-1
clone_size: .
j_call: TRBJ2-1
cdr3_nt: TGCAGTGCTAAAGACAGGGAGTACTACAATGAGCAGTTCTTC
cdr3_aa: CSAKDREYYNEQFF

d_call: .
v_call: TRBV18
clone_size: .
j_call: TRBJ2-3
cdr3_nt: TGTGCCAGCTCACCAATTGGGGGAGCTGGGGCGAAGGATACGCAGTATTTT
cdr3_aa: CASSPIGGAGAKDTQYF

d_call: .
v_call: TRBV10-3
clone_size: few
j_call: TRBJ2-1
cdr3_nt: TGTGCCATCAGTGAAAGAGTCGGGCAGGGGTCCTACAATGAGCAGTTCTTC
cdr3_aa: CAISERVGQGSYNEQFF

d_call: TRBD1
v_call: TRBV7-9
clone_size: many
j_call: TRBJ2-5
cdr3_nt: TGTGCCAGCAGCTTAAGGACAGGGCCCGAAGAGACCCAGTACTTC
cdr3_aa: CASSLRTGPEETQYF

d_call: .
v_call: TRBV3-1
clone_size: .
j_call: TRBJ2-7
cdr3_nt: TGTGCCAGCAGCCCCGCCCGGGGCGAGCAGTACTTC
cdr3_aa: CASSPARGEQYF

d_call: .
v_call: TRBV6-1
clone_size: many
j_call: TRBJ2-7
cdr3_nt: TGTGCCAGCAGGTCGGGGTTAAGCTCCTACGAGCAGTACTTC
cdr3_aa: CASRSGLSSYEQYF